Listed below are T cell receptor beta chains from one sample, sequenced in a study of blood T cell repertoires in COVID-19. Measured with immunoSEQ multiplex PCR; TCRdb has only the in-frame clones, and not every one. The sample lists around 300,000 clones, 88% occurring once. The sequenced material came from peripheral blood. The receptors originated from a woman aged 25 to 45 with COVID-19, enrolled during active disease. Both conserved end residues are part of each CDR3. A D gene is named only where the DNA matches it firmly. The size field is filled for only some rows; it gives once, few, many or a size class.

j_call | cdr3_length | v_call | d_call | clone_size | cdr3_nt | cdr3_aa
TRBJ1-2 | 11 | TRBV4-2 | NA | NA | TGTGCCAGCAGCCATGGGACAGGCTACACCTTC | CASSHGTGYTF
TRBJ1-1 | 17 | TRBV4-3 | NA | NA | TGCGCCAGCAGCCAAGTGGGTGCGTCACAGAGGAACACTGAAGCTTTCTTT | CASSQVGASQRNTEAFF
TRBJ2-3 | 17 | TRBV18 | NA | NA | TGTGCCAGCTCACCCACATCTGGTACCTTCAGCACAGATACGCAGTATTTT | CASSPTSGTFSTDTQYF
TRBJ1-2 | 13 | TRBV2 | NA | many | TGTGCCAGCAATATACAGGGAGAAGGAGGCTACACCTTC | CASNIQGEGGYTF
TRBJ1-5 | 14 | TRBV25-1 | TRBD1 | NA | TGTGCCAGCAGTTCAACAGGGGACCATCAGCCCCAGCATTTT | CASSSTGDHQPQHF
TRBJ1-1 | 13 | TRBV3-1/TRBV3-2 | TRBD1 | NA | TGTGCCAGCAGCGGACAGGCGAACACTGAAGCTTTCTTT | CASSGQANTEAFF
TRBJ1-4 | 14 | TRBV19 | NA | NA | TGTGCCAGTAGCGTCAGGGGATCTAATGAAAAACTGTTTTTT | CASSVRGSNEKLFF
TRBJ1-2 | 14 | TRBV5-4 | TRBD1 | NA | TGTGCCAGCAGCTCTCCGGGACAGGGGGCTGGCTACACCTTC | CASSSPGQGAGYTF
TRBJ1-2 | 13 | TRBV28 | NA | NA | TGTGCCAGCAGTCCCCAGGGGTACTATGGCTACACCTTC | CASSPQGYYGYTF
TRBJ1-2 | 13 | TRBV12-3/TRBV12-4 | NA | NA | TGTGCCAGCAGTTTTATCAGATACTATGGCTACACCTTC | CASSFIRYYGYTF
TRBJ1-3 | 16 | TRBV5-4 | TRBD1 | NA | TGTGCCAGCAGCTCAGGACAGGCCATCTCTGGAAACACCATATATTTT | CASSSGQAISGNTIYF
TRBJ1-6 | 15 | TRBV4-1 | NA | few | TGCGCCAGCAGCCAACCCCAGGGTTATAATTCACCCCTCCACTTT | CASSQPQGYNSPLHF
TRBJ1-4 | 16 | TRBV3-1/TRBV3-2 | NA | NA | TGTGCCAGCAGCCTAACCGCGGCGGCCCCTAATGAAAAACTGTTTTTT | CASSLTAAAPNEKLFF
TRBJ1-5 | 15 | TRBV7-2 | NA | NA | TGTGCCAGCAGCGAGCGGGGTAGCAGCAATCAGCCCCAGCATTTT | CASSERGSSNQPQHF
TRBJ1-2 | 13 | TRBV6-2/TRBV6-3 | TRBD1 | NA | TGTGCCAGCAGCCTCGGGACAGTCTATGGCTACACCTTC | CASSLGTVYGYTF
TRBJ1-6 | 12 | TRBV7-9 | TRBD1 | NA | TGTGCCAGCAGCCCGGGGGGGACAGTCCTCCACTTT | CASSPGGTVLHF
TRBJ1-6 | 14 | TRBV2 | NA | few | TGTGCCAGCAGTGGAGAGAGGGGGAGTTCACCCCTCCACTTT | CASSGERGSSPLHF
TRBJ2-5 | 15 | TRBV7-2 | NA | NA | TGTGCCAGCAGCCCCGCCCCGAGACAGCAAGAGACCCAGTACTTC | CASSPAPRQQETQYF
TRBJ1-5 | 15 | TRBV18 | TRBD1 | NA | TGTGCCAGCTCCCCCGGGACAGGGGGCGGTCAGCCCCAGCATTTT | CASSPGTGGGQPQHF
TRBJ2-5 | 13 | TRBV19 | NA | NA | TGTGCCAGTAGTATCGGAGGGCCCCGGGCCCAGTACTTC | CASSIGGPRAQYF
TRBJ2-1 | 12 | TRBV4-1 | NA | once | TGCGCCAGCAGCCAGACTATTAATGAGCAGTTCTTC | CASSQTINEQFF
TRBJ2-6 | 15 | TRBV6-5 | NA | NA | TGTGCCAGCAGCCACCTCGGCTCTGGGGCCAACGTCCTGACTTTC | CASSHLGSGANVLTF
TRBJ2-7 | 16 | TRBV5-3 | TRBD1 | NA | TGTGCCAGAAGCTTGGGGAGTCAGGGGGCCTTCCACGAGCAGTACTTC | CARSLGSQGAFHEQYF
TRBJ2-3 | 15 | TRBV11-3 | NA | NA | TGTGCCAGCAGCCGTAGGTTGACAGACACAGATACGCAGTATTTT | CASSRRLTDTDTQYF
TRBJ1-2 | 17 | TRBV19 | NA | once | TGTGCCAGTAGTACCGCGGAGACAGGAGGTCTGAAGTATGGCTACACCTTC | CASSTAETGGLKYGYTF
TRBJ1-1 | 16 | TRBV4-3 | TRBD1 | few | TGCGCCAGCAGCCAAGAAATTTTACAGGGGGACACTGAAGCTTTCTTT | CASSQEILQGDTEAFF
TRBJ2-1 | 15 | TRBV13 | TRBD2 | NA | TGTGCCAGCAGTCGGGGACTAGGAACCTACAATGAGCAGTTCTTC | CASSRGLGTYNEQFF
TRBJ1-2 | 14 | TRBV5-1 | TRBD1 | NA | TGCGCCAGCAGCCGTCAAGGGGACAGCTATGGCTACACCTTC | CASSRQGDSYGYTF
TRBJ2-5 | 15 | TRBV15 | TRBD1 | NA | TGTGCCACCAGCAGCGGGGGACAGGTTCAAGAGACCCAGTACTTC | CATSSGGQVQETQYF
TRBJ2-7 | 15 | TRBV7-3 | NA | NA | TGTGCCAGCAGCTTATCAGGGGGGCTCGGTTACGAGCAGTACTTC | CASSLSGGLGYEQYF
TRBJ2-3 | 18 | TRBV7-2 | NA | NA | TGTGCCAGCAGCCACTCATTTTCCACCATCCCTAGCACAGATACGCAGTATTTT | CASSHSFSTIPSTDTQYF
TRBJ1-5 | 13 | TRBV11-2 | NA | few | TGTGCCAGCAGCCCCCGACACGGCCAGCCCCAGCATTTT | CASSPRHGQPQHF
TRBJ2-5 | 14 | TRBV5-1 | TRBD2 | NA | TGCGCCAGCAGCTTGTCGGCGGGAGACAAGACCCAGTACTTC | CASSLSAGDKTQYF
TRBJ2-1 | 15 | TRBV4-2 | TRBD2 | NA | TGTGCCAGCAGCCAAGACCGGGAGGGGGGGAATGAGCAGTTCTTC | CASSQDREGGNEQFF
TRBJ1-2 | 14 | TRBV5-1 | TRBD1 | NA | TGCGCCAGCAGCCGGACAGGGCTTAACTATGGCTACACCTTC | CASSRTGLNYGYTF
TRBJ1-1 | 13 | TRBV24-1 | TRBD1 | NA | TGTGCCACCCGCCCGACAGGGGGGACTGAAGCTTTCTTT | CATRPTGGTEAFF
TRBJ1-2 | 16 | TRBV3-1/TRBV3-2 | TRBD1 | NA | TGTGCCAGCAGCCAATTAGTGTCAGGGGGCACTAACGGCTACACCTTC | CASSQLVSGGTNGYTF
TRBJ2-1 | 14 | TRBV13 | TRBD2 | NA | TGTGCCAGCAGCTCCGCCGGGGGGTACAATGAGCAGTTCTTC | CASSSAGGYNEQFF
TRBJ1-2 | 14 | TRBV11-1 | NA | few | TGTGCCAGCAGCTTACAGGGGCCGGGTGGAGGCTACACCTTC | CASSLQGPGGGYTF